This TCR beta chain was captured by sequencing in a study of cytotoxic CD8 clonotypes in ibrutinib-treated CLL. Overall study context: Across the patients, 10 to 11 were relapsed/refractory, under 16 treatment-naive and 17 to 18 IGHV unmutated. About 24 partial and 2 complete responses; at median approximately 6 years, about 14 remitted, roughly twelve progressed. Investigators collected response samples after a median around 12 months of treatment, range 6 to 36. Study-level points and caveats: With treatment, public clonotypes, which were uncommon, either contracted or remained stable.

The trim removed 3 bases at V and 1 base at J, leaving 15 bases unmatched. This CDR3 contains 19 residues. The V gene's germline CDR1 is MDHEN and CDR2 SYDVKM. Libraries were prepared by immunoSEQ multiplex PCR; TCRdb keeps only in-frame clonotypes and omits some of them. The sample carries roughly 56,000 clones, roughly 71% recorded once. This clone was seen ten or more times. Its antigen is undetermined. The rearrangement links TRBV28 to TRBJ1-5, with TRBD1 matching 7 bases. This sample comprised PBMCs, obtained after 12 months of ibrutinib treatment. The origin of this receptor is a human donor with chronic lymphocytic leukemia. The CDR3 DNA reads as TGTGCCAGCAGTTTCCCCAGGGGGGTTGGGGCATGGAGCAATCAGCCCCAGCATTTT. This encodes CASSFPRGVGAWSNQPQHF.